This entry concerns a single TCR beta chain. The protocol was immunoSEQ multiplex PCR, while the TCRdb copy is restricted to in-frame clones and leaves out a portion. The sample includes fewer than 200,000 clones, approximately 88% of them seen just once. This sample is drawn from a study of blood T cell repertoires in COVID-19. Looked up from germline, CDR1 is SGDLS and CDR2 is YYNGEE. This CDR3 has 14 residues. Trimming stripped 0 bases from V and 1 base from J, with 7 bases between. This TCR was recovered from a woman aged 80 or over with active or convalescent COVID-19. The sample taken for sequencing was peripheral blood. The chain couples TRBV9 to TRBJ1-1; D unresolved. Here the CDR3 reads CASSVVEGNTEAFF. CDR3 nucleotide sequence: TGTGCCAGCAGCGTAGTAGAGGGGAACACTGAAGCTTTCTTT.